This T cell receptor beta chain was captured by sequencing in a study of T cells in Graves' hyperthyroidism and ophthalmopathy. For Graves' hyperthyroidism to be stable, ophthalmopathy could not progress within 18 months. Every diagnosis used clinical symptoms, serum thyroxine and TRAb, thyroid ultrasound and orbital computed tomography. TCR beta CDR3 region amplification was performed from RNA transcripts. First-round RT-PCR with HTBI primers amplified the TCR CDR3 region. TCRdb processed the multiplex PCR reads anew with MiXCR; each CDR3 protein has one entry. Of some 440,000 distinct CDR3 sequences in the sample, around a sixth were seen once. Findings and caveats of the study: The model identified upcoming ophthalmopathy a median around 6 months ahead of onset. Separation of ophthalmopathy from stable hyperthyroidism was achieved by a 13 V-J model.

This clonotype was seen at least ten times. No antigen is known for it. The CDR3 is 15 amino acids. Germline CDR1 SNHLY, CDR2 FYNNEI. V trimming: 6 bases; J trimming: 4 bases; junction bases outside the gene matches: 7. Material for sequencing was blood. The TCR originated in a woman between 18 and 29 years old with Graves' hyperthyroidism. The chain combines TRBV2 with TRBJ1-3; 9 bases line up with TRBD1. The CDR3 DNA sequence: TGTGCCAGCAGCCCACAGGGGGCGCAAGGAAACACCATATATTTT. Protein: CASSPQGAQGNTIYF. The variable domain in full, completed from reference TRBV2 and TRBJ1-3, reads EPEVTQTPSHQVTQMGQEVILRCVPISNHLYFYWYRQILGQKVEFLVSFYNNEISEKSEIFDDQFSVERPDGSNFTLKIRSTKLEDSAMYFCASSPQGAQGNTIYFGEGSWLTVV.